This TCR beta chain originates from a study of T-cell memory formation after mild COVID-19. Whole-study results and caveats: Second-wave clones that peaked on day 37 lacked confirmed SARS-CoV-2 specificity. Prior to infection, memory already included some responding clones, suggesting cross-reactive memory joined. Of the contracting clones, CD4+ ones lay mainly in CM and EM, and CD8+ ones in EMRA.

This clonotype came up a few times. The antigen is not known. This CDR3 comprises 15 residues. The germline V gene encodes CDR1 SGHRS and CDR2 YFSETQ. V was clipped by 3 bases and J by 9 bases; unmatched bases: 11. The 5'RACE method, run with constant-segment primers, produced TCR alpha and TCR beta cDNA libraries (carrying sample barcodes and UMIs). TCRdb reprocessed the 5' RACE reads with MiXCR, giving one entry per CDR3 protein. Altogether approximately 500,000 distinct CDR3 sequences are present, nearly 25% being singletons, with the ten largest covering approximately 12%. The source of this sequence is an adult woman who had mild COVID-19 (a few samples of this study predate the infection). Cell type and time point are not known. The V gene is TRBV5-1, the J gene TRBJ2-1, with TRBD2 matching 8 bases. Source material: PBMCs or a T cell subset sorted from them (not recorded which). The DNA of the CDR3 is TGCGCCAGCAGCTCGATTAGCGGGAACAACGGTGAGCAGTTCTTC. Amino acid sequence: CASSSISGNNGEQFF.